The 21 T cell receptor beta chains given below trace back to one sample, sequenced in a study of shared clonotypes between healthy human individuals. Sequenced by immunoSEQ multiplex PCR; TCRdb stores in-frame clones only, minus some. This sample carries fewer than 1 million clones, 90% to 97% of them seen once, and the ten largest clones take less than 0.25%. Naive CD8 cells lacked CD45RO, underwent positive selection for CCR7 and left out terminally differentiated effector memory CD45RA+ cells. Sequenced material: naive CD8+ T cells sorted from blood. All receptors derive from a man aged 30-40 years in good health.

V is TRBV6-1 and J is TRBJ1-2; the D gene is possibly TRBD1 (6 bases). Germline loops: CDR1 MNHNS, CDR2 SASEGT. The CDR3 length is 15 residues. V was clipped by 2 bases and J by 4 bases, with 14 bases between them. This chain's CDR3 is CASSEWGGPLYGYTF. The CDR3 nucleotides are TGTGCCAGCAGTGAATGGGGGGGCCCTCTCTATGGCTACACCTTC.

This clone was seen once. At the DNA level, this CDR3 is encoded by other sequences in the same sample as well. This chain uses TRBV29-1 with TRBJ2-7; D is perhaps TRBD1 (6 bases). With 0 bases removed from V and 2 bases from J, the gap between germline ends came to 8 bases. Germline-derived CDR1 and CDR2 are SQVTM and ANQGSEA. The CDR3 loop spans 13 amino acids. The DNA for the CDR3 is TGCAGCGTTGAAGAGGACAGACCCTACGAGCAGTACTTC. It codes for CSVEEDRPYEQYF.

About this clone itself: The sample carries other DNA sequences with the same CDR3. The V gene is TRBV7-9, the J gene TRBJ2-1; maybe TRBD2 (6 bases). In germline, CDR1 is SEHNR, CDR2 FQNEAQ (reference sequence). V dropped 3 bases and J dropped 5 bases, with 8 bases sitting between them. This CDR3 has 13 amino acids. The CDR3 nucleotides are TGTGCCAGCAGCTTTGCGGGAAACAATGAGCAGTTCTTC. Translating it yields CASSFAGNNEQFF.

In its sample, this clone was seen once. The chain couples TRBV19 to TRBJ2-5; possible D gene TRBD1, 6 bases. This CDR3 spans 15 amino acids. Germline assignment: CDR1 LNHDA and CDR2 SQIVND (reference sequence). The V end lost 9 bases, the J end lost 5 bases, and 22 bases lay between the germline ends. The CDR3 DNA reads TGTGCCAGCTCATTCGGGACACTTACGAGGGAGACCCAGTACTTC. Translating it yields CASSFGTLTRETQYF.

The CDR3 sequence is CASSYQDAYEQYF. CDR3 coding DNA: TGTGCCAGCAGTTACCAGGATGCATACGAGCAGTACTTC. This rearrangement joins TRBV6-6 to TRBJ2-7, with unresolved D. Germline CDR1 MNHNY, CDR2 SVGAGI (reference sequence). There are 13 residues in the CDR3. Trimming removed 2 bases from V and 4 bases from J, with 9 bases in between.

This chain uses TRBV19 with TRBJ2-2; D is undetermined. The germline gives CDR1 LNHDA, CDR2 SQIVND (reference sequence). V lost 5 bases, J lost 3 bases, and 10 bases lay in between. The CDR3 runs 14 residues. The CDR3 is CASSPDTYTGELFF. The CDR3 DNA follows: TGTGCCAGTAGTCCAGACACCTACACCGGGGAGCTGTTTTTT.

The chain recombines TRBV10-2 with TRBJ1-1; 10 bases align to TRBD1. Germline CDR1 WSHSY, CDR2 SAAADI. V lost 8 bases and J lost 1; bases outside the gene matches: 4. This CDR3 comprises 14 residues. The CDR3 DNA follows: TGCGCCAGCGGAGGACAGGGGGAGAACACTGAAGCTTTCTTT. Its protein product is CASGGQGENTEAFF.

The chain links TRBV11-2 to TRBJ2-3; D is unclear. Germline V gene lookup returns CDR1 SGHAT and CDR2 FQNNGV. The V and J ends lost 4 bases and 2 bases respectively, with 7 bases between them. This CDR3 contains 13 residues. The CDR3 coding sequence is TGTGCCAGCAGCTCGGCGAACACAGATACGCAGTATTTT. Translated: CASSSANTDTQYF.

This chain uses TRBV6-5 with TRBJ2-1; 9 bases are a match to TRBD2. Germline CDR1 MNHEY, CDR2 SVGAGI. The ends lost 2 bases at V and 2 bases at J; junction bases unmatched: 4. The CDR3 has 16 residues. The CDR3 nucleotides read TGTGCCAGCAGTTACAAACGGACTAGCGCCTACAATGAGCAGTTCTTC. This translates into CASSYKRTSAYNEQFF.

DNA of the CDR3: TGTGCCAGCAGTGGTCAAGGGAACACCATATATTTT. Translating it yields CASSGQGNTIYF. This rearrangement joins TRBV27 to TRBJ1-3; D ambiguous. Trimming cost V 5 bases and J 7 bases, with 9 bases left between them. There are 12 residues in the CDR3. Per the germline V gene, CDR1 is MNHEY and CDR2 is SMNVEV (reference sequence).

The chain links TRBV5-6 to TRBJ1-2; TRBD1 agrees at 7 bases. Trimming cost V 2 bases and J 0 bases; bases outside gene matches: 1. CDR3 length: 14 amino acids. Germline CDR1 is SGHDT and CDR2 is YYEEEE. CDR3 in DNA: TGTGCCAGCAGCTTCGGGACAGCTAACTATGGCTACACCTTC. It codes for CASSFGTANYGYTF.

This chain's CDR3 is CASSLSVTVGEGLHGELFF. CDR3 coding DNA: TGTGCCAGCAGCTTAAGCGTGACAGTGGGGGAGGGCCTCCACGGGGAGCTGTTTTTT. The V gene is TRBV13, the J gene TRBJ2-2; 7 nucleotides align to TRBD2. The V gene end was trimmed by 2 bases and the J gene end by 7 bases; junction bases not matched to a gene: 19. CDR3 length: 19 residues. Germline loops: CDR1 PRHDT, CDR2 FYEKMQ (reference sequence).

On this clone itself: Germline is not matched at one junction end, which may reflect a read error. The V call is TRBV7-2, the J call TRBJ2-2; D ambiguous. The germline V gene encodes CDR1 SGHTA and CDR2 FQGNSA. The CDR3 runs 13 residues. The CDR3 reads CASSVAPRGELFF. The CDR3 DNA follows: TGTGCCAGCAGCGTAGCTCCTAGGGGGGAGCTGTTTTTT.

This sequence joins TRBV4-3 and TRBJ1-2; a possible D gene is TRBD1 (5 bases). Trimming removed 1 base from V and 4 bases from J, with 10 bases in between. The CDR3 sequence is 14 residues long. The germline CDR1 and CDR2 sequences are LGHNA and YSLEER. This CDR3 is CASSQGMQGYGYTF. Written as DNA, the CDR3 is TGCGCCAGCAGCCAAGGGATGCAGGGCTATGGCTACACCTTC.

The chain uses TRBV9 and TRBJ2-7; D may be TRBD1 or TRBD2 (6 bases each). Trimming shortened V by 5 bases and J by 3 bases, and 12 bases separated the two germline ends. The CDR3 totals 13 residues. Germline CDR1 is SGDLS and CDR2 is YYNGEE. CDR3 nucleotide sequence: TGTGCCAGCAGTGCGGGACACCTCTACGAGCAGTACTTC. Translation: CASSAGHLYEQYF.

The rearrangement uses TRBV5-4 and TRBJ2-1, with 7 bases aligning to TRBD2. V shed 4 bases, J shed 3 bases, and the junction held 10 bases outside the gene matches. CDR3 length: 16 amino acids. Germline V gene lookup returns CDR1 SGHNT and CDR2 YYREEE (reference sequence). CDR3 DNA: TGTGCCAGCAGCCTGGGTGGGGCTAGCGGCTACAATGAGCAGTTCTTC. This codes for CASSLGGASGYNEQFF.

This clone was observed once. The V call is TRBV19, the J call TRBJ1-1, with 9 nucleotides matching TRBD1. CDR1 is LNHDA and CDR2 is SQIVND in the germline V gene (reference sequence). The CDR3 is 15 residues long. Germline trimming cut 11 bases from V and 5 bases from J; bases unmatched to any gene: 15. For the CDR3, the DNA is TGTGCCTGGAACAGGAGACAGGGGGACGGAACTGAAGCTTTCTTT. Protein sequence: CAWNRRQGDGTEAFF.

J is TRBJ1-5 and V is TRBV28; the match to TRBD1 covers 7 bases. V lost 2 bases and J lost 0; bases outside the gene matches: 4. Germline V gives CDR1 MDHEN, CDR2 SYDVKM. The CDR3 consists of 16 residues. The CDR3 DNA reads TGTGCCAGCAGTTTAGTATACAGGGGTAGCAATCAGCCCCAGCATTTT. Protein: CASSLVYRGSNQPQHF.

The chain recombines TRBV5-5 with TRBJ2-7; 10 bases line up with TRBD1. The germline V gene encodes CDR1 SGHKS and CDR2 YYEKEE (reference sequence). After removal of 0 bases from V and 3 bases from J, the junction contained 9 bases not matched to a gene. The CDR3 extends over 17 amino acids. The CDR3 DNA follows: TGTGCCAGCAGCTTGGCCGATCCGAGGACAGGGGGCTACGAGCAGTACTTC. It is translated as CASSLADPRTGGYEQYF.

The chain links TRBV28 to TRBJ2-3; the match to TRBD2 covers 11 bases. CDR3 size: 16 residues. From germline, CDR1 is MDHEN and CDR2 SYDVKM. After removal of 1 base from V and 0 bases from J, the junction contained 0 bases not matched to a gene. The CDR3 nucleotides are TGTGCCAGCAGTTTATTAGCGGGAGGGAGCACAGATACGCAGTATTTT. It is translated as CASSLLAGGSTDTQYF.

J is TRBJ1-5 and V is TRBV4-1; tentative D call: TRBD1 (5 bases). Trimming pared 1 base from V and 5 bases from J, leaving 9 bases between. The CDR3 has 14 amino acids. From germline, CDR1 is MGHRA and CDR2 YSYEKL. CDR3: CASSQVGTYQPQHF. DNA of the CDR3: TGCGCCAGCAGCCAAGTTGGGACTTATCAGCCCCAGCATTTT.